This record covers a single TCR beta chain. The data stem from a study of blood T cell repertoires in COVID-19. Across the whole study: T cells, B-cell-depleted T cells, or PBMCs supplied cDNA or gDNA.

Original handling: Researchers report that nucleated cell counts were estimated from reference gene primer amplification. Generated by immunoSEQ multiplex PCR, the TCRdb table keeps only in-frame clones and is missing some. V and J calls and clone size come straight from that table; D and trimming were deduced from the DNA. This table has about 300,000 clones, about 91% appearing once. CDR1 and CDR2 (germline): SGHNT, YENEEA. This CDR3 spans 16 amino acids. Trimming removed 0 bases from V and 0 bases from J, with 10 bases in between. What was sequenced was peripheral blood. This receptor was identified in a woman aged 25 to 39 who had recovered from COVID-19. This chain joins TRBV11-3 and TRBJ2-3, with a tentative D call TRBD2 (5 bases). DNA of the CDR3: TGTGCCAGCAGCTTAGAGAGCGGACCCAGCACAGATACGCAGTATTTT. Translated: CASSLESGPSTDTQYF.